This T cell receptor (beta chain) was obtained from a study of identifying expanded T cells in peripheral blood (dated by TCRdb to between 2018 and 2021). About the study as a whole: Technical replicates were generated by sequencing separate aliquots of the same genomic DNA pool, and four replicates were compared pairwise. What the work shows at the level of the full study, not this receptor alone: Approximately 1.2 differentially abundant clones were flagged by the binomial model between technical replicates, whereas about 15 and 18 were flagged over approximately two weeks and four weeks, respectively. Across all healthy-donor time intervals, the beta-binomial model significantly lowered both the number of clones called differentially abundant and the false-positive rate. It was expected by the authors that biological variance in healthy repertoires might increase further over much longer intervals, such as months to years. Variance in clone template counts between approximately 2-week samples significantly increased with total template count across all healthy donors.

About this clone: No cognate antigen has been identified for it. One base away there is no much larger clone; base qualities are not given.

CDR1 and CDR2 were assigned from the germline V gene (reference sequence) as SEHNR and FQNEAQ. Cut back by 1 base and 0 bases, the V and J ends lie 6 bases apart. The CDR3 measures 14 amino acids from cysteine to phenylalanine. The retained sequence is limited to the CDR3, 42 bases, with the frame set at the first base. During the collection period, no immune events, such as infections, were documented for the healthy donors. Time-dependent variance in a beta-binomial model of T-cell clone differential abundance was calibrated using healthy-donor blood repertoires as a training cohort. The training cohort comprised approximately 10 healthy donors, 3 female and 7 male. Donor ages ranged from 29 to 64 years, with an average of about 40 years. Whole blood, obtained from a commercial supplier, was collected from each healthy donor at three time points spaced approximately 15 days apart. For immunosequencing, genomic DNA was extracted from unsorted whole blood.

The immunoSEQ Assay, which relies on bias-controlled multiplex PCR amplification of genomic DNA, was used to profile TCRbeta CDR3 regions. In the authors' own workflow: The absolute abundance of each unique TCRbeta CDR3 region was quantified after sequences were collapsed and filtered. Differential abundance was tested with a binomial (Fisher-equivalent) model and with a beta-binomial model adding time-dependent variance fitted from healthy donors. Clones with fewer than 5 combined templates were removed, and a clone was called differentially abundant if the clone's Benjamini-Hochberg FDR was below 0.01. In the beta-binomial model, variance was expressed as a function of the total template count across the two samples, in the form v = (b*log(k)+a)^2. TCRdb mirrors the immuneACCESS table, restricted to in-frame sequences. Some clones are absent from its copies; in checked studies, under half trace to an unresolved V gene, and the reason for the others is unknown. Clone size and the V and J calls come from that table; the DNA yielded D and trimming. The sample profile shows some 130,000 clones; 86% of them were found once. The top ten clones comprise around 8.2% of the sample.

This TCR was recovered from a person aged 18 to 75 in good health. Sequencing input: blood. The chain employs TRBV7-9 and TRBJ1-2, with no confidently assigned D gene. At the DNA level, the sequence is TGTGCCAGCAGCTTAGGGGTGGCTAACTATGGCTACACCTTC. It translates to CASSLGVANYGYTF.